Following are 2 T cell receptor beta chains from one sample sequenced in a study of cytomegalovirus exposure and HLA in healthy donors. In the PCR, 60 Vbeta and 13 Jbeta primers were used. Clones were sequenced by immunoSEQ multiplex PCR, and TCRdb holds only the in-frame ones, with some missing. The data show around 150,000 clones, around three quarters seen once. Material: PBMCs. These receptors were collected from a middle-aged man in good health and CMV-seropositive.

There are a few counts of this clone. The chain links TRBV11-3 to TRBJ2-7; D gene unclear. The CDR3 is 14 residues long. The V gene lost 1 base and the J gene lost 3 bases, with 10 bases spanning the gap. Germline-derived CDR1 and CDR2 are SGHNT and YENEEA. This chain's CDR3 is CASSLASALYEQYF. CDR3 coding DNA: TGTGCCAGCAGCTTAGCATCTGCACTCTACGAGCAGTACTTC.

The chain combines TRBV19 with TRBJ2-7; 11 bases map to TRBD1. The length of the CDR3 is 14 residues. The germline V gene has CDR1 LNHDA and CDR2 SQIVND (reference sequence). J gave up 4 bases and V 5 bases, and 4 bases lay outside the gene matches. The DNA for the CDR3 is TGTGCCAGTAGTCCCGGGACAGGGGGTTACGAGCAGTACTTC. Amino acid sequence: CASSPGTGGYEQYF.